This record concerns one TCR beta chain sequence. Its matching antigen is unknown. The germline gene is not matched at one end of the junction; a read error may be the cause. This specimen comes from a study of T cell repertoires in cytomegalovirus infection. Overall study context: It can be stated that public TCR beta signatures indicated CMV infection as well as a matching HLA type. Study observations and caveats: Carriage of CMV together with the relevant HLA was identifiable through cumulative public TCR beta family frequency.

TCRdb passed the reads through MiXCR, listing each CDR3 protein once. Of around 630,000 distinct CDR3 sequences detected, around 24% appear once; the ten largest clones hold roughly 8%. The CDR3 has 13 residues. The germline V gene encodes CDR1 MNHEY and CDR2 SVGEGT. Material: CD8+ T cells from PBMCs. The TCR sequence derives from a human donor in good health (CMV status not recorded). Some clones in this sample may be carry-over from other donors' samples. V is TRBV6-2 or TRBV6-3 and J is TRBJ1-1; D perhaps matches TRBD1 (6 bases). Here the CDR3 reads CASSYPGETDAFF. CDR3 DNA: TGTGCCAGCAGTTACCCAGGGGAGACTGACGCTTTCTTT.